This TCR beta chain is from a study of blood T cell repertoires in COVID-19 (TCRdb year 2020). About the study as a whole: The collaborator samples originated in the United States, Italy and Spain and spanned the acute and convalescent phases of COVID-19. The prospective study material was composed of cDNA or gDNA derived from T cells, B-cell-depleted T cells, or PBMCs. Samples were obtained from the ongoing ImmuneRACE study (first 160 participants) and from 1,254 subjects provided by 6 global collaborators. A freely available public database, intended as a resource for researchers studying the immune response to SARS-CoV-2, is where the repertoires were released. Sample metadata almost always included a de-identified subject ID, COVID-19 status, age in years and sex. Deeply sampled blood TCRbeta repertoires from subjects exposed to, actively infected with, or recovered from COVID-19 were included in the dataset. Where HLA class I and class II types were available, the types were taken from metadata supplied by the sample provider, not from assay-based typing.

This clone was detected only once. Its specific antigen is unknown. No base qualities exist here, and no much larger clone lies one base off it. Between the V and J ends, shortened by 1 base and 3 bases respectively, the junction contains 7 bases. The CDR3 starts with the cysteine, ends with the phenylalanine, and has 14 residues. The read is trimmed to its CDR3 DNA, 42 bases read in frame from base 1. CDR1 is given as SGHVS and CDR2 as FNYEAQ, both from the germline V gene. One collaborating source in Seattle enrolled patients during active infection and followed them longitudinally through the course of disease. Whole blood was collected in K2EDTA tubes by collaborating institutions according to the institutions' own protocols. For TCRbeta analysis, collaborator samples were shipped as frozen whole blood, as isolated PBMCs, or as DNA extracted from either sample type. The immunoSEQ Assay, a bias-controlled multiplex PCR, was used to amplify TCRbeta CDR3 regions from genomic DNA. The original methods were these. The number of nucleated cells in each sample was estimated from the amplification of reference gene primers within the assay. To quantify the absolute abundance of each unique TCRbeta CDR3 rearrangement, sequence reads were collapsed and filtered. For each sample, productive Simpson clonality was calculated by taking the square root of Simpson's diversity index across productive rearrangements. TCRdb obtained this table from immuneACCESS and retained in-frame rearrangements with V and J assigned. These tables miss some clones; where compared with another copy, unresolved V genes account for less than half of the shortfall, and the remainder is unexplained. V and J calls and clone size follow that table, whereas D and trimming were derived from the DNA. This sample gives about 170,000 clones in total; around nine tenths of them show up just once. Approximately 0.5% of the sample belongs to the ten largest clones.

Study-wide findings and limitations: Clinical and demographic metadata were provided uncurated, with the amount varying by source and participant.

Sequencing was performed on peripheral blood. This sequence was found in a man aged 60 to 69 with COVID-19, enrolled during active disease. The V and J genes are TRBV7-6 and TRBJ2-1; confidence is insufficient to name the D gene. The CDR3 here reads CASSLGGSYNEQFF. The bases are TGTGCCAGCAGCTTAGGTGGCAGCTACAATGAGCAGTTCTTC.